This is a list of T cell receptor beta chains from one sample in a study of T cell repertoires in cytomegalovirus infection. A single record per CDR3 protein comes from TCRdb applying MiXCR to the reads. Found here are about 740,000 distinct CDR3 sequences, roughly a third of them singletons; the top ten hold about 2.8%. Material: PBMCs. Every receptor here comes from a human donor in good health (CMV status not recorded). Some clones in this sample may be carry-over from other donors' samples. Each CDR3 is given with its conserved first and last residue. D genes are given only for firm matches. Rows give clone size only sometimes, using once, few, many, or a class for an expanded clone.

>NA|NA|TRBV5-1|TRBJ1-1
TGCGCCAGCAGCTCCACACTACGGGGTTCGAACACTGAAGCTTTCTTT
CASSSTLRGSNTEAFF
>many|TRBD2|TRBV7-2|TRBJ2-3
TGTGCCAGCAGCACGACTAGCGGTACAGATACGCAGTATTTT
CASSTTSGTDTQYF
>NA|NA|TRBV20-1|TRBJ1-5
TGCAGTACGTTTCATCGGGCTAGCAATCAGCCCCAGCATTTT
CSTFHRASNQPQHF
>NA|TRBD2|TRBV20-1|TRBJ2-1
TGCAGTGCTTCCGGGTGGCAGCGGGACCCCGAGCAGTTCTTC
CSASGWQRDPEQFF
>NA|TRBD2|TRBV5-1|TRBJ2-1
TGCGCCAGCAGCTTGGTTGCTAGCGGGAACTACAATGAGCAGTTCTTC
CASSLVASGNYNEQFF
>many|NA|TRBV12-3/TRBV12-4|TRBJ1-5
TGTGCCAGCAGTTTATGGATTAGCAATCAGCCCCAGCATTTT
CASSLWISNQPQHF
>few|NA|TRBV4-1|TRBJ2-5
TGCGCCAGCAGCCAATGGACAGAAAGCCAAGAGACCCAGTACTTC
CASSQWTESQETQYF
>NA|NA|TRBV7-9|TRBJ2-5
TGTGCCAGCAGCTTACAGGGCTGGAAAGAGACCCAGTACTTC
CASSLQGWKETQYF
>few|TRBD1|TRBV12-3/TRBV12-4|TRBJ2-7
TGTGCCAGCAGTTGGGACAGCTACATGGGCGAGCAGTACTTC
CASSWDSYMGEQYF
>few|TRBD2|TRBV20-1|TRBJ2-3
TGCAGTGCAAGCGGGACTAGCGGACGTTCAGATACGCAGTATTTT
CSASGTSGRSDTQYF
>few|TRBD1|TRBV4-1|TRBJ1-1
TGCGCCAGCAGCCAAAGACAGGGTTCTGAAGCTTTCTTT
CASSQRQGSEAFF
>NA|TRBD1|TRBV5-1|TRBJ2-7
TGCGCCAGCAGCTTGGTTCCGGACAGGGGCTACGAGCAGTACTTC
CASSLVPDRGYEQYF
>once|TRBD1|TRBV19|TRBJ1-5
TGTGCCAGTACCCTCGGGACAGGGGGCCGCCAGCCCCAGCATTTT
CASTLGTGGRQPQHF
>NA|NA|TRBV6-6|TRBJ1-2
TGTGCCAGCAGTAAGGTTTTGCAGGAGCGCCATGGCTACACCTTC
CASSKVLQERHGYTF
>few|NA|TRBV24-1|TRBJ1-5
TGTGCCACCAGTTACGCCAGCAATCAGCCCCAGCATTTT
CATSYASNQPQHF
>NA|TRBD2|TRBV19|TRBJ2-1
TGTGCCAGTAGTGCGGGGGTGAACTACAATGAGCAGTTCTTC
CASSAGVNYNEQFF
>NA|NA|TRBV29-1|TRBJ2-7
TGCAGCGTTGAAGAGGGGGTAAGTGACGAGCAGTACTTC
CSVEEGVSDEQYF
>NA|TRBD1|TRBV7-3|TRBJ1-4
TGTGCCAGCAGCCTGTTCGGGGACAGGGAAAATGAAAAACTGTTTTTT
CASSLFGDRENEKLFF
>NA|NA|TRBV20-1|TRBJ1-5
TGCAGTGCCAGTTTTGGCTCGGATCTCCAGCATTTT
CSASFGSDLQHF
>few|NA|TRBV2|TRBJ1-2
TGTGCCAGCGCGACAGCCTCTCTGTATGGCTACACCTTC
CASATASLYGYTF
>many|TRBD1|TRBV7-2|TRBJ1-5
TGTGCCACCGGTTATCGGGGACAGGGGGCCAGTCAGCCCCAGCATTTT
CATGYRGQGASQPQHF
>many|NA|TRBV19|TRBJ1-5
TGTGCCAGTAGTATAATCCGGCTGATGAGCAATCAGCCCCAGCATTTT
CASSIIRLMSNQPQHF
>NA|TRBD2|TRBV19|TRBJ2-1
TGTGCCAGTAGTATGCCAGCGGGAGGGCCATATGAGCAGTTCTTC
CASSMPAGGPYEQFF
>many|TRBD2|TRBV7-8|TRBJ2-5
TGTGCCAGCAGCCGAGCGGGGGGGCAAGAGACCCAGTACTTC
CASSRAGGQETQYF
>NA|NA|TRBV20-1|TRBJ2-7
TGCAGTGCTAGAGCCGACTACGAGCAGTACTTC
CSARADYEQYF
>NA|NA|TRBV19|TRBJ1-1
TGTGCCAGTAGTAGGAAGGGGCCTTCTAGGAACACTGAAGCTTTCTTT
CASSRKGPSRNTEAFF
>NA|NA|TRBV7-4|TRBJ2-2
TGTGCCAGCAGTCGCACAGGGACTAACACCGGGGAGCTGTTTTTT
CASSRTGTNTGELFF
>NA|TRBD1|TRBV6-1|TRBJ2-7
TGTGCCACTTCCGGGACAGTTGTATACGAGCAGTACTTC
CATSGTVVYEQYF
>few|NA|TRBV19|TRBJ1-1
TGTGCCAGTAGTATCCTTGAGCCGGCCAGTGAAGCTTTCTTT
CASSILEPASEAFF
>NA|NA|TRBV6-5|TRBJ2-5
TGTGCCAGCAGTTACCAGGTTTCGGGGGGCGCGGAGACCCAGTACTTC
CASSYQVSGGAETQYF
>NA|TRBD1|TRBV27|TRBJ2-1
TGTGCCAGCAGTTTATCAAAGGGGGCCCCGGCCCGGTGGTCTGAGCAGTTCTTC
CASSLSKGAPARWSEQFF
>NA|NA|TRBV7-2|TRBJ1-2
TGTGCCAGCAGCTTAAGGTCTTCGGGAGGCTACACCTTC
CASSLRSSGGYTF
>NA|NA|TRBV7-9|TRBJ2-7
TGTGCCAGCTCCGGGCGTAGATCCTACGAGCAGTACTTC
CASSGRRSYEQYF
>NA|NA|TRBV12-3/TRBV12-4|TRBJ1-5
TGTGCCAGCAGTTTTCGGGGAACCAATCAGCCCCAGCATTTT
CASSFRGTNQPQHF